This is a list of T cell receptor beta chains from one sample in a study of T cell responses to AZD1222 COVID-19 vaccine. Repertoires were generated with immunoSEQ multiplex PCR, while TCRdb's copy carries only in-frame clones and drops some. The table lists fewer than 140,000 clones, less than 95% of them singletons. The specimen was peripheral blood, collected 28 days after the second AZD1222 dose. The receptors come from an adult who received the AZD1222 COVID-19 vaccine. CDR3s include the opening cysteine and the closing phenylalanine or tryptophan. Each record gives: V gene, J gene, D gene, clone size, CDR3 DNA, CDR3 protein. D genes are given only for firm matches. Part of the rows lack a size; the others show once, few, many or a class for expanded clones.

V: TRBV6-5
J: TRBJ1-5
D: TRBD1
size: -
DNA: TGTGCCAGCAGTTATCAGGGACAGGGACAGCCCCAGCATTTT
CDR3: CASSYQGQGQPQHF

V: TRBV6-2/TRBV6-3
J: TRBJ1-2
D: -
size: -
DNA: TGTGCCAGCAGCCCGGACCCAATGCGGTCTGGCTACACCTTC
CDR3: CASSPDPMRSGYTF

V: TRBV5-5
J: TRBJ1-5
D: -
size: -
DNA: TGTGCCAGCAGCTTCGGGGAGGGGCGCAATCAGCCCCAGCATTTT
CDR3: CASSFGEGRNQPQHF

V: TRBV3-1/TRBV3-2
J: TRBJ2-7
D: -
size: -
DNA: TGTGCCAGCAGCCTCGGAAGGGGGGGGGCTTACGAGCAGTACTTC
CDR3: CASSLGRGGAYEQYF

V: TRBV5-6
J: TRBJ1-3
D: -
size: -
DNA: TGTGCCAGCAGCTTGGGTGGCAGGGCTGGAAACACCATATATTTT
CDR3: CASSLGGRAGNTIYF

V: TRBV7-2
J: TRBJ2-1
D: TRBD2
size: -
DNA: TGTGCCAGCAGCAAATCACCCCCGGTAGCGGGAGATTACAATGAGCAGTTCTTC
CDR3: CASSKSPPVAGDYNEQFF

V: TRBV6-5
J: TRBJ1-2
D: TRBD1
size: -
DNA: TGTGCCAGCAGGAAACAGGGGGACTATGGCTACACCTTC
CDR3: CASRKQGDYGYTF

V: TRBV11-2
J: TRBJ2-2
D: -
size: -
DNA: TGTGCCAGCAGCTTAGATCGGGTCATGGGGACCGGGGAGCTGTTTTTT
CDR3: CASSLDRVMGTGELFF

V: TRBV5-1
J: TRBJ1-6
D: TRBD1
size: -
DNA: TGCGCCAGCAGCTGGGGACAGAATTCACCCCTCCACTTT
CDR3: CASSWGQNSPLHF

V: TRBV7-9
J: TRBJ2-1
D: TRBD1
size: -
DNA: TGTGCCAGCAGCTTGGCAGGGGGCCCCCCTTACAATGAGCAGTTCTTC
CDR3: CASSLAGGPPYNEQFF

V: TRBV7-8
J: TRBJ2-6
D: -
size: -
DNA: TGTGCCAGCAGCTTGGAGGGTACCCTCTCTGGGGCCAACGTCCTGACTTTC
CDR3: CASSLEGTLSGANVLTF

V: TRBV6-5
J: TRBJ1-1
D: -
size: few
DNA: TGTGCCAGCATCGGGACGCCCAACACTGAAGCTTTCTTT
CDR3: CASIGTPNTEAFF

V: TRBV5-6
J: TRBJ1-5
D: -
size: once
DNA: TGTGCCAGCAGCTTGAGGAGGGGCCCTAGGGGCAATCAGCCCCAGCATTTT
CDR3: CASSLRRGPRGNQPQHF

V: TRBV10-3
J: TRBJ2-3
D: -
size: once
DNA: TGTGCCATCAGTGACACCTCAACAGATACGCAGTATTTT
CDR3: CAISDTSTDTQYF

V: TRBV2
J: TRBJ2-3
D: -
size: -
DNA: TGTGCCAGCAGTGATTCTCGGGGGCACAGCCAGGAGTATTTT
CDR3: CASSDSRGHSQEYF

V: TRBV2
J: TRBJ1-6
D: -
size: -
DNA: TGTGCCAGCAGATCGACCGCCCGGGATTCACCCCTCCACTTT
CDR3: CASRSTARDSPLHF

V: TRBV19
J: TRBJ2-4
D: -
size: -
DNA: TGTGCCAGCCATCCCGGTTCTCTGGGACGGTTAGCCAAAAACATTCAGTACTTC
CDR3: CASHPGSLGRLAKNIQYF

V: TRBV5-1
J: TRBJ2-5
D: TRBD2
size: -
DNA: TGCGCCAGCAGCTCCGCCTTAGCGGGGGGAGCAGAGACCCAGTACTTC
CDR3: CASSSALAGGAETQYF

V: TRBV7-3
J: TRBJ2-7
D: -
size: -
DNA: TGTGCCAGCAGCTCACAGACAGAGACCGAGCAGTACTTC
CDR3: CASSSQTETEQYF

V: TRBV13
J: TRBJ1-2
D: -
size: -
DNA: TGTGCCAGCAGCTTAGTGAGGGTGCACAGGGACTCCAAGTCCGATGGCTACACCTTC
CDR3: CASSLVRVHRDSKSDGYTF

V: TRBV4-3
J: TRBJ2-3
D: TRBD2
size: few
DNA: TGCGCCAGCAGCCAAGGGGGACTAGCTGCCACAGATACGCAGTATTTT
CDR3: CASSQGGLAATDTQYF

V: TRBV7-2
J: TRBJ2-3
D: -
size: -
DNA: TGTGCCAGCAGCTTCGGACTGGGGACAGATACGCAGTATTTT
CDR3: CASSFGLGTDTQYF

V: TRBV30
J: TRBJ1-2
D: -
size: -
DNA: TGTGCCTGGGAGGGCGGACTGTTTTCTAACTATGGCTACACCTTC
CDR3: CAWEGGLFSNYGYTF

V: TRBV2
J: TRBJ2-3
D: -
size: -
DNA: TGTGCCAGCAGTGAAGGGGGGAACACAGATACGCAGTATTTT
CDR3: CASSEGGNTDTQYF

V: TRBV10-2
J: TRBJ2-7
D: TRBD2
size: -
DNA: TGCGCCACCCGGGGAGGGAGCACCTACGAGCAGTACTTC
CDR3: CATRGGSTYEQYF

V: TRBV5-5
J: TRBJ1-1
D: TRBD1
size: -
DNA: TGTGCCAGCAGCTTGGAAGGGGGCGCTTCTGAAGCTTTCTTT
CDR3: CASSLEGGASEAFF

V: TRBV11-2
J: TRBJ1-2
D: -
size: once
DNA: TGTGCCAGCAGCTCCCAGGAGGGGATGAACTATGGCTACACCTTC
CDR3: CASSSQEGMNYGYTF

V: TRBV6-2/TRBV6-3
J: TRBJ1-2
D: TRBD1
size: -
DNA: TGTGCCAGCAGCTCGACAGGGCATGGCTACACCTTC
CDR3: CASSSTGHGYTF

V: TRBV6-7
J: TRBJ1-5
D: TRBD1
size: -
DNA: TGTGCCAGCAGTCCGCTTAGGGGGCATCAGCCCCAGCATTTT
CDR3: CASSPLRGHQPQHF

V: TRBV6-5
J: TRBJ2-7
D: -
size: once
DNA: TGTGCCAGCAGGACAGGAGCCTACGAGCAGTACTTC
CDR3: CASRTGAYEQYF

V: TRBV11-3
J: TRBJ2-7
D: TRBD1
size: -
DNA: TGTGCCAGCAGCTTTGGGACAGGGAGTTTGGGGGAGCAGTACTTC
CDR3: CASSFGTGSLGEQYF

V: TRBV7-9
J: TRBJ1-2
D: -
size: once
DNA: TGTGCCAGCAGCTTGCCGGACAGTAGCTACACCTTC
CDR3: CASSLPDSSYTF

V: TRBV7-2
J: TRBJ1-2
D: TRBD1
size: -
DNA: TGTGCCAGCAGCTTAATCCGGACAGGCGAAAGGGGCTACACCTTC
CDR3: CASSLIRTGERGYTF

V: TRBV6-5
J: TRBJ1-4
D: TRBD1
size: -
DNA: TGTGCCAGCAGTTACGGCCTCAGGGGGGGTAATGAAAAACTGTTTTTT
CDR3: CASSYGLRGGNEKLFF

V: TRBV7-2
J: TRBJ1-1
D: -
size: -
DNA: TGTGCCAGCAGCATGGACAGAAACACTGAAGCTTTCTTT
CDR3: CASSMDRNTEAFF

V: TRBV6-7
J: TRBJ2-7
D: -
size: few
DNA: TGTGCCAGCAGTTACCCCTTCAGGGAGACGGCCGAGCAGTACTTC
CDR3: CASSYPFRETAEQYF

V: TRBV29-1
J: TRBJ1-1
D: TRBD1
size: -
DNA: TGCAGCGGCACAGGGGCGCAGGGCACTGAAGCTTTCTTT
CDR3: CSGTGAQGTEAFF

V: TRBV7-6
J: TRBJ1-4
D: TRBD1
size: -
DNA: TGTGCCAGCAGCTTAGATTGGACAGGGGTAAATGAAAAACTGTTTTTT
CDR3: CASSLDWTGVNEKLFF

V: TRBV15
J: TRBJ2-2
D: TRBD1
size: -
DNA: TGTGCCACCAGCACCTCACTGAGGGGGCGGAACGGGGAGCTGTTTTTT
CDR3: CATSTSLRGRNGELFF

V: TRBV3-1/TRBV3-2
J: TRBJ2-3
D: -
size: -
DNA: TGTGCCAGCAGCCCCCGGGGGATAGCGGAAAGCACAGATACGCAGTATTTT
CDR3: CASSPRGIAESTDTQYF

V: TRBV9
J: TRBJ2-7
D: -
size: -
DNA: TGTGCCAGCAGCGTAGCCGACGAGCAGTACTTC
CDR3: CASSVADEQYF

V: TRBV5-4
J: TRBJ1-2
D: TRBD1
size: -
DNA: TGTGCCAGCAGCCCGCAGCGGACAGGCAACGGTGGCTACACCTTC
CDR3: CASSPQRTGNGGYTF

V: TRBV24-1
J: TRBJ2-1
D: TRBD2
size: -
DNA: TGTGCCACCAGTGGTCTAGCGGGGGGTGGTTCCTACAATGAGCAGTTCTTC
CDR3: CATSGLAGGGSYNEQFF

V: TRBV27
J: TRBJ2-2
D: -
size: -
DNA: TGTGCCAGCAGGGACACCAACACCGGGGAGCTGTTTTTT
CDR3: CASRDTNTGELFF

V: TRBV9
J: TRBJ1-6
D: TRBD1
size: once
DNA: TGTGCCAGCAGCGCCCAGGGGGGCATTTCACCCCTCCACTTT
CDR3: CASSAQGGISPLHF

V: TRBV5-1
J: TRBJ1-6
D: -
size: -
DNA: TGCGCCAGCAGCTTAAGTGGGCAGGGAGGATCACCCCTCCACTTT
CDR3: CASSLSGQGGSPLHF

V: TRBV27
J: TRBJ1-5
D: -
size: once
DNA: TGTGCCAGCAGTTTAGGAACAGGGAATCAGCCCCAGCATTTT
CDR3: CASSLGTGNQPQHF